What follows are 2 T cell receptor beta chains derived from one specimen sequenced in a study of radiotherapy plus CTLA-4 blockade in lung cancer (dated by TCRdb to 2016 to 2019). The library was obtained by the immunoSEQ multiplex PCR assay. Not all clones reach the TCRdb copy of this immuneACCESS table, which keeps in-frame sequences only. Checked studies attribute under half of the gap to unresolved V genes and leave the rest unexplained. The sample records 70,000 to 95,000 clones, under 85% of which are singletons. More than 14% of the sample lies in the top ten. This sample comprised peripheral blood, obtained from a patient treated with radiotherapy plus ipilimumab. All receptors derive from a human donor with non-small cell lung cancer that progressed on radiotherapy plus ipilimumab.

The rearrangement uses TRBV9 and TRBJ2-1; D gene uncertain. Trimming shortened V by 4 bases and J by 5 bases, and 13 bases separated the two germline ends. The CDR3 runs to 14 residues. CDR1 SGDLS and CDR2 YYNGEE come from the germline V gene. The CDR3 DNA follows: TGTGCCAGCAGCCCCGCCCGACTTGACAATGAGCAGTTCTTC. Residues: CASSPARLDNEQFF. Supplemented by reference TRBV9 and TRBJ2-1, the full variable domain reads DSGVTQTPKHLITATGQRVTLRCSPRSGDLSVYWYQQSLDQGLQFLIQYYNGEERAKGNILERFSAQQFPDLHSELNLSSLELGDSALYFCASSPARLDNEQFFGPGTRLTVL.

J is TRBJ1-2 and V is TRBV7-8; D perhaps matches TRBD1 (5 bases). Germline V lookup: CDR1 SGHVS, CDR2 FQNEAQ. The ends were cut back, 2 bases at V and 6 bases at J, with 13 bases in the middle. The CDR3 length is 14 residues. The CDR3 DNA sequence: TGTGCCAGCAGCTTACAGGGAGGGAGCGATGGCTACACCTTC. Translated: CASSLQGGSDGYTF.